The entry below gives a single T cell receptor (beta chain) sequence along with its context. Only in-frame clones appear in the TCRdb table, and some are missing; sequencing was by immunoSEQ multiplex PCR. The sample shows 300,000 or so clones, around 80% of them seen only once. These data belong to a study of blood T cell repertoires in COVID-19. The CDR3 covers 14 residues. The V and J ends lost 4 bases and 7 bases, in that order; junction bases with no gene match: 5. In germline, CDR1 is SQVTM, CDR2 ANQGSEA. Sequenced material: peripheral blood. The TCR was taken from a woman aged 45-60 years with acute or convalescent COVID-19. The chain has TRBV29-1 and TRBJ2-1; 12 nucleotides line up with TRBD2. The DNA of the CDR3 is TGCAGCGTTGTAGGGACTAGCGGGTCAAATGAGCAGTTCTTC. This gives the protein CSVVGTSGSNEQFF.